The present T cell receptor (beta chain) was sequenced within a study of T cells in Graves' hyperthyroidism and ophthalmopathy. On the study more broadly: Peripheral blood was secured at the point of initial diagnosis, before any treatment.

Findings and limits, study-wide: Most expanded thyroid clonotypes above 0.001 also appeared in blood.

CDR1 and CDR2 (germline): SGHNT, YENEEA. The CDR3 has 15 residues. V was cut by 7 bases and J by 2 bases, with 15 bases left in between. Out of 8.5 to 10 ml of fresh peripheral blood came the PBMCs. In this sample, this clonotype turned up many times. Its antigen is unknown. TCR beta CDR3 sequences were amplified from RNA transcripts. The study used the HTBI primer set for a first-round RT-PCR of the TCR CDR3. MiXCR, run by TCRdb on the multiplex PCR reads, gives a single entry per CDR3 protein. The sample holds about 700,000 distinct CDR3 sequences; 14% are singletons and the top ten take more than 8.5%.

This clonotype was obtained from a woman under 30 with Graves' hyperthyroidism. The sequenced sample consisted of blood. V is TRBV11-3 and J is TRBJ2-4; D tentatively reads TRBD1 or TRBD2 (6 bases each). CDR3 protein: CASTILGGSKNIQYF. CDR3 coding DNA: TGTGCCAGCACAATCCTGGGGGGCTCCAAAAACATTCAGTACTTC.